This TCR beta chain was identified during a study of blood T cell repertoires in COVID-19 (dated by TCRdb to about 2020). Some background on the complete study: Samples covering the acute and convalescent phases of COVID-19 were provided by collaborators in the United States, Italy and Spain. The dataset comprised deeply sampled blood TCRbeta repertoires from subjects exposed to, actively infected with, or recovered from COVID-19. The material from the prospective study consisted of cDNA or gDNA derived from T cells, B-cell-depleted T cells, or PBMCs. The repertoires were released in a freely available public database meant as a resource for research on the immune response to SARS-CoV-2. A de-identified subject ID, COVID-19 status, age in years and sex were almost always included in the sample metadata. Where HLA class I and class II types were available, the types were taken from metadata supplied by the sample provider, not from assay-based typing. Samples were obtained from the ongoing ImmuneRACE study (first 160 participants) and from over 1,000 subjects provided by 6 global collaborators.

TCRbeta CDR3 regions were amplified from genomic DNA by means of the immunoSEQ Assay, a bias-controlled multiplex PCR. In the authors' own workflow: The number of nucleated cells in each sample was estimated by amplification of reference gene primers within the assay. To quantify the absolute abundance of each unique TCRbeta CDR3 rearrangement, sequence reads were collapsed and filtered. For each sample, productive Simpson clonality was calculated as the square root of Simpson's diversity index across productive rearrangements. The clones in this table, taken by TCRdb from immuneACCESS, are in-frame only. Not every clone is retained; where verified, under half of the shortfall comes from an unresolved V gene, and the cause of the rest is unknown. V and J calls plus clone size are reproduced from that table; the DNA served to infer D and trimming. This sample holds about 330,000 clones; roughly 90% were observed only once. The ten biggest clones cover roughly 4% of the sample.

Beyond this particular receptor, the publication reports: How much clinical and demographic metadata was included differed by source and by participant, and the metadata was provided uncurated.

Each collaborating institution followed its own protocols to collect whole blood in K2EDTA tubes. For TCRbeta analysis, collaborator samples were shipped as frozen whole blood, as isolated PBMCs, or as DNA extracted from either sample type. Concerning this clone: It has no known antigen specificity. No clone much larger than this one lies a single base away; base qualities are absent.

The germline V gene (reference sequence) provides CDR1 SGHNT and CDR2 YYREEE. From cysteine to phenylalanine, the CDR3 is 16 amino acids long. Here the CDR3 DNA is all that survives: 48 bases in frame from base 1. V is pruned by 3 bases and J by 7 bases, leaving 6 bases of the junction without a gene match. The sequenced sample was peripheral blood. The sequence joins TRBV5-4 to TRBJ1-6; a stretch of 11 junction bases matches TRBD1. The receptor's source is a woman aged 50 to 60 with active or convalescent COVID-19. The nucleotide sequence reads TGTGCCAGCAGCTCCGGACAGGGGGCTTGGAATTCACCCCTCCACTTT. This encodes CASSSGQGAWNSPLHF. The reference TRBV5-4 and TRBJ1-6 proteins fill in what lies around the CDR3, so the full variable domain reads ETGVTQSPTHLIKTRGQQVTLRCSSQSGHNTVSWYQQALGQGPQFIFQYYREEENGRGNFPPRFSGLQFPNYSSELNVNALELDDSALYLCASSSGQGAWNSPLHFGNGTRLTVT.